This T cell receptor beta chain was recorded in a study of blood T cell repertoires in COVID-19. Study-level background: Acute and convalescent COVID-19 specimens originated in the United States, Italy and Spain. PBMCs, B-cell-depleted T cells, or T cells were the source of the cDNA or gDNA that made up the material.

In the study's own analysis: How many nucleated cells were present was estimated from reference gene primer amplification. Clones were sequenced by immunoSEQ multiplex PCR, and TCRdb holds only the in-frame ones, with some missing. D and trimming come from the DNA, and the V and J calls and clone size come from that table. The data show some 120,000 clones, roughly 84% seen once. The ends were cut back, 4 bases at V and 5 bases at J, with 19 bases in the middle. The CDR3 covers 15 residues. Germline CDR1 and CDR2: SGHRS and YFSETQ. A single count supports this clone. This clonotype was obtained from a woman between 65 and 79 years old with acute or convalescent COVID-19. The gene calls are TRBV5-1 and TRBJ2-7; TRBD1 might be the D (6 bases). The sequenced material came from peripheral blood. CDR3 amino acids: CASSAGTSGGHEQYF. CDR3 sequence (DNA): TGCGCCAGCAGCGCAGGGACAAGCGGAGGTCACGAGCAGTACTTC.